The sequence of this T cell receptor (beta chain) was determined in a study of long-term antiretroviral therapy in people with HIV. General study points: Collection of the blood took place between about 2003 and 2017. The ART regimens in use then may have been less effective than current ones.

By frequency in the sample, this clone is medium-sized. Its antigen is as yet unknown. CDR1 and CDR2 (germline): MDHEN, SYDVKM. Trimming cost V 6 bases and J 0 bases; bases outside gene matches: 3. The CDR3 covers 15 residues. For each donor, at least one pre-ART and at least two post-ART PBMC samples were available. Treatment of all HIV participants took place in the United States. The content of samples before DNA extraction was roughly 0.9-11 million cryopreserved PBMC. The immunoSEQ assay was v3.0, run at survey level. Repertoires were generated with immunoSEQ multiplex PCR, while TCRdb's copy carries only in-frame clones and drops some. The table lists about 36,000 clones, 80% of them singletons.

Sample: unsorted PBMCs, taken 3.4 years after starting antiretroviral therapy. The clonotype comes from a man aged 25-45 years with HIV. V gene TRBV28 combines with J gene TRBJ2-2; 8 bases agree with TRBD2. CDR3 bases: TGTGCCAGCAGGGGGGGACTAGCGAACACCGGGGAGCTGTTTTTT. Translation: CASRGGLANTGELFF.